The 14 T cell receptor beta chains reported below all come from one sample, sequenced in a study of blood T cell repertoires in COVID-19. Method: immunoSEQ multiplex PCR; TCRdb's copy keeps in-frame clones and lacks some. The sample comprises tens of thousands of clones, 75% to 90% of which are singletons, and roughly 23% rests with the top ten. The sample was peripheral blood. These receptors originate from a man older than 75 with active or convalescent COVID-19.

This chain connects TRBV30 to TRBJ1-4; D unresolved. The CDR3 is made up of 12 amino acids. Trimming stripped 1 base from V and 5 bases from J, with 5 bases between. Germline V gene lookup returns CDR1 GTSNPN and CDR2 SVGIG (reference sequence). The CDR3 nucleotides read TGTGCCTGGAGTGCCAGGAATGAAAAACTGTTTTTT. Its translation is CAWSARNEKLFF.

The V call is TRBV30, the J call TRBJ2-1, with D perhaps TRBD2 (7 bases). The CDR3 is 15 amino acids. Germline values: CDR1 GTSNPN, CDR2 SVGIG (reference sequence). Deletions cut 7 bases from V and 2 bases from J, with 18 bases between. This CDR3 is CALPRRGATYNEQFF. The CDR3 nucleotides read TGTGCCTTGCCGCGTCGGGGGGCCACCTACAATGAGCAGTTCTTC.

The V gene is TRBV28, the J gene TRBJ1-2; D perhaps matches TRBD1 (5 bases). Deletions cut 2 bases from V and 4 bases from J, with 11 bases between. Germline V gene lookup returns CDR1 MDHEN and CDR2 SYDVKM. The CDR3 covers 14 residues. CDR3 in amino acids: CASSLTGSRYGYTF. The CDR3 DNA reads as TGTGCCAGCAGTTTAACAGGCTCGCGCTATGGCTACACCTTC.

This clone was recorded only once. This chain links TRBV24-1 with TRBJ2-1; TRBD1 matches at 7 bases. This CDR3 has 15 amino acids. Germline assignment: CDR1 KGHDR and CDR2 SFDVKD. With V trimmed by 4 bases and J by 5 bases, 7 bases remained unmatched. The CDR3 sequence: CATSEPGQTNNEQFF. The CDR3 DNA reads TGTGCCACCAGTGAACCGGGACAGACTAACAATGAGCAGTTCTTC.

This chain connects TRBV11-2 to TRBJ2-7; TRBD2 matches 8 bases. Looked up from germline, CDR1 is SGHAT and CDR2 is FQNNGV. CDR3 size: 14 residues. V gave up 4 bases and J gave up 4 bases; unmatched junction bases: 6. DNA of the CDR3: TGTGCCAGCAGCTCCGGACTAGCTGGGTACGAGCAGTACTTC. It specifies CASSSGLAGYEQYF.

The chain joins TRBV19 to TRBJ1-1, with TRBD1 identical over 8 bases. This CDR3 is 15 amino acids long. Unmatched junction bases numbered 4, after V lost 1 base and J lost 3 bases. Germline CDR1 LNHDA, CDR2 SQIVND (reference sequence). The CDR3 nucleotides are TGTGCCAGTAGTATAGGTCCGACAGGGGACACTGAAGCTTTCTTT. Translation: CASSIGPTGDTEAFF.

The chain uses TRBV19 and TRBJ2-1, with 8 bases matching TRBD1. The V segment lost 5 bases and the J segment 3 bases; nucleotides outside the gene matches: 12. The CDR3 is 17 amino acids. Germline lookup yields CDR1 LNHDA and CDR2 SQIVND (reference sequence). As DNA, the CDR3 is TGTGCCAGTAGTCCGCCCCCCAGGGGGCAGCGCTACAATGAGCAGTTCTTC. Its protein is CASSPPPRGQRYNEQFF.

This clone has a single count. The chain recombines TRBV29-1 with TRBJ1-4, with D perhaps TRBD1 (6 bases). This CDR3 contains 14 residues. Germline-derived CDR1 and CDR2 are SQVTM and ANQGSEA. V was shortened by 4 bases and J by 0 bases, with 9 bases between the two germline ends. The DNA of the CDR3 is TGCAGCGTTGCACAGGGATCAACTAATGAAAAACTGTTTTTT. Its translation is CSVAQGSTNEKLFF.

This sequence joins TRBV7-2 and TRBJ1-5; a weak D match, TRBD1 (5 bases). Germline V CDR1 and CDR2: SGHTA, FQGNSA. Trimming stripped 5 bases from V and 5 bases from J, with 10 bases between. The CDR3 extends over 13 amino acids. CDR3 in amino acids: CASSITGDQPQHF. DNA for the CDR3: TGTGCCAGCAGCATAACGGGGGATCAGCCCCAGCATTTT. Full variable domain (outside the CDR3, taken from reference TRBV7-2 and TRBJ1-5): GAGVSQSPSNKVTEKGKDVELRCDPISGHTALYWYRQSLGQGLEFLIYFQGNSAPDKSGLPSDRFSAERTGGSVSTLTIQRTQQEDSAVYLCASSITGDQPQHFGDGTRLSIL.

The chain uses TRBV28 and TRBJ1-3; the match to TRBD1 covers 7 bases. Looked up from germline, CDR1 is MDHEN and CDR2 is SYDVKM. Unmatched junction bases numbered 6, after V lost 5 bases and J lost 2 bases. CDR3 size: 15 residues. Here the CDR3 reads CASSRAGGTGNTIYF. The DNA of the CDR3 is TGTGCCAGCAGTCGGGCAGGGGGAACTGGAAACACCATATATTTT.

The gene calls are TRBV14 and TRBJ1-2; TRBD1 aligns across 8 bases. The CDR3 is 14 amino acids. Germline values: CDR1 SGHDN, CDR2 FVKESK. The V and J ends lost 3 bases and 3 bases, in that order; junction bases with no gene match: 3. In nucleotides, the CDR3 is TGTGCCAGCAGCCAGAGGGACAGGTACTATGGCTACACCTTC. Translated: CASSQRDRYYGYTF.

J is TRBJ1-2 and V is TRBV3-1 (or the pseudogene TRBV3-2), with 7 bases matching TRBD1. This CDR3 is built from 15 residues. Per the germline V gene, CDR1 is LGHDT and CDR2 is YNNKEL (reference sequence). J lost 2 bases, V lost 1 base, and 4 bases had no gene match. The CDR3 DNA reads as TGTGCCAGCAGCCAAGGCATGGGACAGAACTATGGCTACACCTTC. This encodes CASSQGMGQNYGYTF.

The chain combines TRBV3-1 (or the pseudogene TRBV3-2) with TRBJ2-7; TRBD1 agrees at 9 bases. Germline V gene data show CDR1 as LGHDT and CDR2 as YNNKEL (reference sequence). The CDR3 has 15 amino acids. The V gene end was trimmed by 1 base and the J gene end by 9 bases; junction bases not matched to a gene: 10. Written as DNA, the CDR3 is TGTGCCAGCAGCCAAGTGAGCACAGGGGGCTCTTGGCAGTACTTC. Amino acid sequence: CASSQVSTGGSWQYF.

The chain employs TRBV29-1 and TRBJ2-1, with D perhaps matching TRBD2 (6 bases). There are 13 residues in the CDR3. The germline V and J ends were trimmed by 3 bases and 3 bases, with 9 bases remaining between them. Looked up from germline, CDR1 is SQVTM and CDR2 is ANQGSEA. CDR3 in DNA: TGCAGCGTTGAGGGCGGGGACTACAATGAGCAGTTCTTC. Protein product: CSVEGGDYNEQFF.